The 23 T cell receptor beta chains in this list originate from one sample, sequenced in a study of blood T cell repertoires in COVID-19. Some clones are missing from TCRdb's copy, which holds only in-frame ones; the method was immunoSEQ multiplex PCR. Among almost 400,000 clones, about nine tenths were seen once, and the ten largest hold 1.5% to 2%. Material for sequencing was PBMCs or T cells enriched from blood (not recorded which). The source of these receptors is a woman in her twenties or thirties who had recovered from COVID-19.

The chain has TRBV18 and TRBJ1-2; possible D gene TRBD1, 6 bases. Germline lookup yields CDR1 KGHSH and CDR2 LQKENI. Deletions cut 3 bases from V and 8 bases from J, with 13 bases between. CDR3 length: 13 amino acids. In DNA, the CDR3 is TGTGCCAGCTCACCCTCAGGGGTGAAAGGCTACACCTTC. Amino acids: CASSPSGVKGYTF.

The genes are TRBV4-1 and TRBJ1-3, with D uncertain. This CDR3 has 15 residues. CDR1 is MGHRA and CDR2 is YSYEKL in the germline V gene. V gave up 4 bases and J gave up 0 bases, with 10 bases separating them. The CDR3 reads CASSPNWSSGNTIYF. The CDR3 nucleotides read TGCGCCAGCAGCCCTAACTGGAGCTCTGGAAACACCATATATTTT.

The V and J genes are TRBV9 and TRBJ2-3; 7 bases line up with TRBD1. This CDR3 spans 17 amino acids. The V gene's germline CDR1 is SGDLS and CDR2 YYNGEE. The J segment lost 3 bases and the V segment lost 1 base, leaving 11 bases of the junction unmatched. CDR3 DNA sequence: TGTGCCAGCAGCGTACTCGGGACAGATTCAATGACAGATACGCAGTATTTT. Protein: CASSVLGTDSMTDTQYF.

This chain connects TRBV9 to TRBJ1-5; 8 bases are a match to TRBD1. The CDR3 extends over 15 amino acids. V was pared by 0 bases and J by 7 bases, with 6 bases of the junction left unmatched. CDR1 and CDR2 (germline): SGDLS, YYNGEE. CDR3 nucleotides: TGTGCCAGCAGCGTAGGCGGACAGGGAGACCAGCCCCAGCATTTT. Amino acid sequence: CASSVGGQGDQPQHF. Variable domain in full (rest from reference TRBV9 and TRBJ1-5): DSGVTQTPKHLITATGQRVTLRCSPRSGDLSVYWYQQSLDQGLQFLIQYYNGEERAKGNILERFSAQQFPDLHSELNLSSLELGDSALYFCASSVGGQGDQPQHFGDGTRLSIL.

In DNA form, the CDR3 reads TGTGCCAGCAGCCATTCCGGGGAGACCGGGGAGCTGTTTTTT. Translated: CASSHSGETGELFF. The V gene is TRBV3-1 (or the pseudogene TRBV3-2), the J gene TRBJ2-2; the D gene is possibly TRBD2 (5 bases). Germline-derived CDR1 and CDR2 are LGHDT and YNNKEL (reference sequence). CDR3 length equals 14 residues. The germline V and J ends were trimmed by 3 bases and 5 bases, with 10 bases remaining between them.

The chain carries TRBV25-1 and TRBJ1-4; no definite D call. This CDR3 contains 13 residues. Looked up from germline, CDR1 is MGHDK and CDR2 is SYGVNS. V was clipped by 3 bases and J by 4 bases, with 6 bases between them. CDR3 residues: CASSDLSNEKLFF. The CDR3 DNA reads as TGTGCCAGCAGTGATCTCAGTAATGAAAAACTGTTTTTT.

V is TRBV21-1 and J is TRBJ1-1; the table calls TRBD1, which could not be checked here. TRBV21-1 is termed a pseudogene. The CDR3 has 15 residues. Here the CDR3 reads CASSEQGGENTEAFF. The CDR3 coding sequence is TGTGCCAGCAGCGAGCAGGGCGGTGAGAACACTGAAGCTTTCTTT.

The rearrangement uses TRBV11-2 and TRBJ2-3; 14 bases agree with TRBD2. V gave up 5 bases and J gave up 10 bases; unmatched junction bases: 8. This CDR3 is built from 15 residues. Germline loops: CDR1 SGHAT, CDR2 FQNNGV. The CDR3 DNA reads as TGTGCCAGCAGCCTGACTAGCGGGGGGGTAGTTGCGCAGTATTTT. Amino acids: CASSLTSGGVVAQYF.

This rearrangement joins TRBV27 to TRBJ1-2, with D perhaps TRBD1 (5 bases). CDR1 is MNHEY, CDR2 SMNVEV, per germline (reference sequence). The V gene lost 6 bases and the J gene lost 4 bases, with 12 bases spanning the gap. This CDR3 region has 13 residues. The CDR3 loop reads CASSPRAGYGYTF. In nucleotides, the CDR3 is TGTGCCAGCAGCCCCAGGGCTGGCTATGGCTACACCTTC.

V is TRBV4-1 and J is TRBJ2-1, with a tentative D call TRBD2 (6 bases). The germline gives CDR1 MGHRA, CDR2 YSYEKL. The CDR3 loop spans 17 amino acids. The germline V and J ends were trimmed by 4 bases and 0 bases, with 16 bases remaining between them. CDR3 loop: CASSLQAGGSSYNEQFF. CDR3 bases: TGCGCCAGCAGCCTCCAAGCCGGGGGAAGCTCCTACAATGAGCAGTTCTTC.

This chain links TRBV5-1 with TRBJ1-2; tentatively, D is TRBD1 (5 bases). The V end was cut by 4 bases, the J end by 8 bases, with 24 bases between. The germline CDR1 and CDR2 sequences are SGHRS and YFSETQ. CDR3 length equals 16 residues. The CDR3 reads CASSLTTRDSSRGYTF. The CDR3 nucleotides read TGCGCCAGCAGCCTAACAACTCGGGACTCCTCTCGGGGCTACACCTTC.

Only a few counts were recorded for this clone. V usage is TRBV11-2 and J usage is TRBJ1-2; D is uncertain. V was clipped by 0 bases and J by 13 bases, with 12 bases between them. In germline, CDR1 is SGHAT, CDR2 FQNNGV. The CDR3 contains 12 residues. The CDR3 region is CASSLEGDNGTF. CDR3 bases: TGTGCCAGCAGCTTAGAGGGAGATAACGGCACCTTC.

The chain uses TRBV29-1 and TRBJ2-2, with 9 nucleotides matching TRBD1. V trimming: 7 bases; J trimming: 1 base; junction bases outside the gene matches: 7. CDR3 length equals 15 residues. Germline V gene lookup returns CDR1 SQVTM and CDR2 ANQGSEA. The CDR3 DNA follows: TGCAGCGCCGTAGGACAGGGGATGAACACCGGGGAGCTGTTTTTT. Encoded protein: CSAVGQGMNTGELFF.

The V call is TRBV24-1, the J call TRBJ1-5, with D perhaps matching TRBD1 (6 bases). The CDR3 loop spans 15 amino acids. Germline V gene lookup returns CDR1 KGHDR and CDR2 SFDVKD. Trimming cost V 4 bases and J 4 bases, with 13 bases left between them. For the CDR3, the DNA is TGTGCCACCAGTGACGCAACAGGGTTGAATCAGCCCCAGCATTTT. Translated, it gives CATSDATGLNQPQHF.

The CDR3 DNA is TGTGCCAGCAGTACAGGGACGCTCTACGAGCAGTACTTC. It is translated as CASSTGTLYEQYF. J is TRBJ2-7 and V is TRBV2, with D tentatively TRBD1 (6 bases). Germline loops: CDR1 SNHLY, CDR2 FYNNEI. V lost 5 bases and J lost 3, with 11 bases in between. The CDR3 has 13 amino acids.

In this sample, this clone turned up once. The chain couples TRBV18 to TRBJ2-3; 8 positions agree with TRBD2. V lost 0 bases to trimming and J lost 5 bases; unmatched junction nucleotides: 7. Germline CDR1 reads KGHSH; CDR2 reads LQKENI. This CDR3 comprises 16 residues. CDR3 in amino acids: CASSPPGAGERDTQYF. The CDR3 DNA is TGTGCCAGCTCACCACCCGGAGCGGGAGAGCGAGATACGCAGTATTTT.

The chain recombines TRBV5-1 with TRBJ2-5; a possible D gene is TRBD1 (6 bases). The CDR3 covers 14 residues. From germline, CDR1 is SGHRS and CDR2 YFSETQ. V was clipped by 4 bases and J by 2 bases, with 12 bases between them. CDR3 residues: CASSGLTGQETQYF. The CDR3 DNA reads as TGCGCCAGCAGCGGACTGACAGGACAAGAGACCCAGTACTTC.

The V and J genes are TRBV18 and TRBJ2-5, with D perhaps matching TRBD1 (5 bases). CDR1 KGHSH and CDR2 LQKENI come from the germline V gene. The CDR3 is 14 residues long. Trimming removed 2 bases at V and 3 bases at J, with 10 bases between. The CDR3, as DNA: TGTGCCAGCTCACCAATGGACATCAAAGAGACCCAGTACTTC. Translated, it gives CASSPMDIKETQYF.

This chain joins TRBV27 and TRBJ1-5, with a possible D match to TRBD1 (5 bases). The CDR3 length is 15 residues. Deletions cut 5 bases from V and 3 bases from J, with 14 bases between. Germline assignment: CDR1 MNHEY and CDR2 SMNVEV (reference sequence). The CDR3 protein is CASSPQGGPNQPQHF. The CDR3 nucleotides read TGTGCCAGCAGTCCCCAGGGAGGCCCCAATCAGCCCCAGCATTTT.

The chain joins TRBV4-2 to TRBJ2-7; D may be TRBD2 (6 bases). Germline V gene sequence: CDR1 LGHNA, CDR2 YNFKEQ. CDR3 length: 14 amino acids. The V and J ends lost 1 base and 3 bases respectively, with 10 bases between them. The CDR3 protein is CASSQGLGSYEQYF. The CDR3 DNA reads as TGTGCCAGCAGCCAAGGCCTCGGGAGCTACGAGCAGTACTTC.

V and J are TRBV12-5 and TRBJ2-2; 8 bases line up with TRBD2. Germline loops: CDR1 LGHNT, CDR2 FRNRAP. This CDR3 comprises 15 residues. With V trimmed by 0 bases and J by 6 bases, 3 bases remained unmatched. For the CDR3, the DNA is TGTGCTAGTGGTTTGGTTCCCGGGGGGGCCGGGGAGCTGTTTTTT. Translation: CASGLVPGGAGELFF.

This chain links TRBV7-9 with TRBJ1-2, with D perhaps TRBD1 (5 bases). The length of the CDR3 is 13 residues. Trimming pared 4 bases from V and 13 bases from J, leaving 19 bases between. Germline loops: CDR1 SEHNR, CDR2 FQNEAQ (reference sequence). The CDR3 loop is CASSSQGAQRSTF. In DNA, the CDR3 is TGTGCCAGCAGCTCGCAGGGCGCACAGAGATCCACCTTC.

The chain is built from TRBV6-5 and TRBJ2-7; a weak D match, TRBD2 (6 bases). Trimming pared 5 bases from V and 3 bases from J, leaving 8 bases between. The CDR3 is made up of 12 amino acids. Germline V CDR1 and CDR2: MNHEY, SVGAGI. The CDR3 spells CASSTGSYEQYF. CDR3 nucleotide sequence: TGTGCCAGCAGTACCGGGAGCTACGAGCAGTACTTC.